This entry lists 5 T cell receptor beta chains sequenced from one sample in a study of T cell repertoires in cytomegalovirus infection. Their antigens are not known. TCRdb re-called the reads with MiXCR, one entry per CDR3 protein. The sample holds 830,000 or so distinct CDR3 sequences, 32% seen once. Sample: cultured CD8+ T cells from PBMCs, taken from culture after CMV antigen stimulation. The receptors derive from a human donor in good health (CMV status not recorded). Some clones in this sample may be carry-over from other donors' samples.

This clonotype has at least ten counts. The V call is TRBV7-8, the J call TRBJ1-2; 7 positions match TRBD1. J gave up 4 bases and V 5 bases, and 7 bases lay outside the gene matches. The CDR3 runs to 14 residues. From germline, CDR1 is SGHVS and CDR2 FQNEAQ. In DNA form, the CDR3 reads TGTGCCAGCAGCACCGAGGGGGCCCGCTATGGCTACACCTTC. It codes for CASSTEGARYGYTF.

This clonotype has just a few counts. The rearrangement joins TRBV19 to TRBJ2-2; tentatively, D is TRBD1 (6 bases). Trimming took off 0 bases at V and 0 bases at J, with 8 bases between the two ends. The germline CDR1 and CDR2 sequences are LNHDA and SQIVND (reference sequence). This CDR3 has 16 amino acids. The CDR3 DNA reads as TGTGCCAGTAGTATAGAGAAGGGGGCGAACACCGGGGAGCTGTTTTTT. Translating it yields CASSIEKGANTGELFF.

This chain links TRBV28 with TRBJ2-2, with 10 positions matching TRBD1. The germline gives CDR1 MDHEN, CDR2 SYDVKM. CDR3 size: 16 residues. V was pared by 6 bases and J by 7 bases, with 11 bases of the junction left unmatched. The CDR3 sequence is CASRPRGQGWFGELFF. CDR3 DNA: TGTGCCAGCAGACCTAGGGGACAGGGGTGGTTCGGGGAGCTGTTTTTT.

This clonotype was detected a few times. This chain links TRBV27 with TRBJ2-5; 14 nucleotides match TRBD2. The CDR3 totals 17 residues. Germline values: CDR1 MNHEY, CDR2 SMNVEV (reference sequence). V lost 5 bases, J lost 7 bases, and 12 bases stayed unmatched. CDR3 nucleotide sequence: TGTGCCAGCAGTGACTCCGGGACTAGCGGGGGCAGGGGGACCCAGTACTTC. Protein sequence: CASSDSGTSGGRGTQYF.

This rearrangement joins TRBV7-6 to TRBJ2-1, with TRBD2 matching over 11 bases. Unmatched junction bases numbered 11, after V lost 6 bases and J lost 7 bases. The length of the CDR3 is 16 residues. Germline V gene sequence: CDR1 SGHVS, CDR2 FNYEAQ. CDR3 coding DNA: TGTGCCAGCAGTCCTGTGACTAGCGGGGTTTGGAATGAGCAGTTCTTC. Protein product: CASSPVTSGVWNEQFF.